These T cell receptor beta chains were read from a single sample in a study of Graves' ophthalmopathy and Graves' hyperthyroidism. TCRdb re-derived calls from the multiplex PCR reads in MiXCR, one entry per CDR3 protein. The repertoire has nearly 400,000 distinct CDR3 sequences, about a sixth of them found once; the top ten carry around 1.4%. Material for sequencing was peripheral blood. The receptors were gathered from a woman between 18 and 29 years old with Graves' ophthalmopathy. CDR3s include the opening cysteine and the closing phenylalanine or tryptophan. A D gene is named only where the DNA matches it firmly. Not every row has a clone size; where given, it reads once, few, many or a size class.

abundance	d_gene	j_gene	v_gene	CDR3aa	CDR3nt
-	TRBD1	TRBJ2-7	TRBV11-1	CASSSTWDRRHYEQYF	TGTGCCAGCAGCTCCACTTGGGACAGGAGGCATTACGAGCAGTACTTC
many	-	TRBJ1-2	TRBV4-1	CASSQGIGANYGYTF	TGCGCCAGCAGCCAAGGTATAGGAGCTAACTATGGCTACACCTTC
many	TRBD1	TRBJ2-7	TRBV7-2	CASSSPTGRQQYF	TGTGCCAGCAGCTCACCGACAGGGCGCCAGCAGTACTTC
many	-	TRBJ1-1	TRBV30	CAWTRTANTEAFF	TGTGCCTGGACCAGGACAGCGAACACTGAAGCTTTCTTT
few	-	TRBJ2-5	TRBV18	CASSPRDGQETQYF	TGTGCCAGCTCACCGCGGGACGGCCAAGAGACCCAGTACTTC
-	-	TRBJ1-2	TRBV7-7	CASSLRVRVGYGYTF	TGTGCTAGCAGCTTAAGGGTCAGGGTCGGCTATGGCTACACCTTC
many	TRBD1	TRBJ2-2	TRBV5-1	CASSYAQGDGTGELFF	TGCGCCAGCAGCTACGCCCAGGGGGATGGCACCGGGGAGCTGTTTTTT
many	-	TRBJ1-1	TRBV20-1	CSAREGTTNKAFF	TGCAGTGCTAGAGAAGGAACTACCAATAAAGCTTTCTTT
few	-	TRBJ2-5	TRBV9	CASSVEKFGVRETQYF	TGTGCCAGCAGCGTAGAGAAATTTGGTGTTAGGGAGACCCAGTACTTC
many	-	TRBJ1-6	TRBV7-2	CASSPPRGSPLHF	TGTGCCAGCAGCCCCCCGCGAGGGTCACCCCTCCACTTT
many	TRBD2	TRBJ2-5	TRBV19	CASSIGSGGETQYF	TGTGCCAGTAGTATTGGGAGCGGGGGAGAGACCCAGTACTTC
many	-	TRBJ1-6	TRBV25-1	CASSGGPGNSPLHF	TGTGCCAGCAGTGGGGGACCTGGTAATTCACCCCTCCACTTT
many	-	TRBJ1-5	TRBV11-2	CASSFLVGSSNQPQHF	TGTGCCAGCAGCTTTCTCGTGGGAAGTAGCAATCAGCCCCAGCATTTT
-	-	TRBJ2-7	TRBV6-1	CASSGLGNPYEQYF	TGTGCCAGTAGTGGATTGGGTAACCCCTACGAGCAGTACTTC
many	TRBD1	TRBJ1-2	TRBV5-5	CASSSNPGGSYGYTF	TGTGCCAGCAGCAGTAATCCAGGGGGCAGCTATGGCTACACCTTC
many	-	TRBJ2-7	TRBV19	CASSIVPDYEQYF	TGTGCCAGTAGTATCGTGCCCGACTACGAGCAGTACTTC
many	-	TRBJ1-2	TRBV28	CASSLPQERYGYTF	TGTGCCAGCAGCCTGCCCCAGGAGCGTTATGGCTACACCTTC
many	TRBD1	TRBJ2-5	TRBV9	CASSPQLRDRGLRRETQYF	TGTGCCAGCAGCCCTCAACTCCGGGACAGGGGTCTTCGGAGGGAGACCCAGTACTTC
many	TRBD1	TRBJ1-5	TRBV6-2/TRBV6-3	CASRDRTQPQHF	TGTGCCAGTCGGGACAGGACACAGCCCCAGCATTTT
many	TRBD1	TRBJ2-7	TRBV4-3	CASSQVLTGTGSYEQYF	TGCGCCAGCAGCCAAGTCCTAACCGGGACAGGTTCCTACGAGCAGTACTTC
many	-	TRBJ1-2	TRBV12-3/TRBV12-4	CASSDTHGTLDHYGYTF	TGTGCCAGCAGCGATACCCACGGGACTCTGGACCACTATGGCTACACCTTC
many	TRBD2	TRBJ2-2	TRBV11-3	CASSLGGLGREFGDTGELFF	TGTGCCAGCAGCTTAGGCGGACTCGGGCGGGAGTTTGGTGACACCGGGGAGCTGTTTTTT
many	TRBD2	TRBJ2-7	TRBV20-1	CSASNPTLTSGTSYEQYF	TGCAGTGCTAGTAACCCTACCCTGACTAGCGGGACCTCCTACGAGCAGTACTTC
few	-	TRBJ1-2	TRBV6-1	CASSEGPENYGYTF	TGTGCCAGCAGTGAAGGTCCAGAGAACTATGGCTACACCTTC
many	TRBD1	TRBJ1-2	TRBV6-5	CASRGGTAQVDYGYTF	TGTGCCAGCAGGGGGGGGACAGCCCAAGTGGACTATGGCTACACCTTC
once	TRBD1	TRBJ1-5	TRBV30	CAFGQGSNQPQHF	TGTGCCTTCGGACAGGGGAGCAATCAGCCCCAGCATTTT
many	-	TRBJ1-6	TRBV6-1	CASSRTLTGSSYNSPLHF	TGTGCCAGCAGCCGCACCCTAACTGGGAGCTCCTATAATTCACCCCTCCACTTT
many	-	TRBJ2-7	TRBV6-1	CATGMGVGASYEQYF	TGTGCCACCGGCATGGGTGTTGGTGCCTCCTACGAGCAGTACTTC
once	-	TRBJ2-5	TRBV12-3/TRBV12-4	CASSQAALGETQYF	TGTGCCAGCAGCCAAGCCGCTTTGGGAGAGACCCAGTACTTC
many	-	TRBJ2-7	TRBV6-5	CQTGDRNSYEQYF	TGCCAAACCGGCGACAGAAACTCCTACGAGCAGTACTTC
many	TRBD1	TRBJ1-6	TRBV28	CASSLQGDYNSPLHF	TGTGCCAGCAGTTTACAGGGGGACTATAATTCACCCCTCCACTTT
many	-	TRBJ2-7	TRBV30	CAWSVGPYEQYF	TGTGCCTGGAGTGTGGGGCCCTACGAGCAGTACTTC
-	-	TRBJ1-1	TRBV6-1	CASSEPDSLMNTEAFF	TGTGCCAGCAGTGAACCGGACAGCCTAATGAACACTGAAGCTTTCTTT
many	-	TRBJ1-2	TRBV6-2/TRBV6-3	CAINSDGRNYGYTF	TGTGCCATTAACTCTGACGGACGGAACTATGGCTACACCTTC
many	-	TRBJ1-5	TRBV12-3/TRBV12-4	CASSFGGSNQPQHF	TGTGCCAGCAGTTTTGGTGGAAGCAATCAGCCCCAGCATTTT
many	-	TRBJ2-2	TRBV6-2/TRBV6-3	CASSPGEPTNTGELFF	TGTGCCAGCAGCCCCGGGGAGCCTACGAACACCGGGGAGCTGTTTTTT
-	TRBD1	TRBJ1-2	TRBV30	CAWSVQGKLGYGYTF	TGTGCCTGGAGTGTACAGGGGAAATTAGGCTATGGCTACACCTTC
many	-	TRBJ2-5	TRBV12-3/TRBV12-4	CASSPTGRTGQETQYF	TGTGCCAGCAGCCCGACAGGGAGGACCGGCCAAGAGACCCAGTACTTC
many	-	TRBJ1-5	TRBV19	CASSWGATQHF	TGTGCCAGTAGTTGGGGAGCGACCCAGCATTTT
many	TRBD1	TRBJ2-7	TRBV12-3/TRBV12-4	CASSLGTGDEQYF	TGTGCCAGCAGTTTGGGGACAGGGGACGAGCAGTACTTC
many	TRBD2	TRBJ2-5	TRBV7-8	CASNPIRASGGPIQETQYF	TGTGCCAGCAACCCCATCCGGGCTAGCGGGGGGCCAATACAAGAGACCCAGTACTTC
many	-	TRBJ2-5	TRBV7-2	CASSSDAWQRQETQYF	TGTGCCAGCAGCTCAGACGCGTGGCAGCGACAAGAGACCCAGTACTTC
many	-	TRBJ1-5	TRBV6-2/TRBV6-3	CASSPSIGGPTLYQPQHF	TGTGCCAGCAGCCCCTCCATCGGCGGACCCACGTTATATCAGCCCCAGCATTTT
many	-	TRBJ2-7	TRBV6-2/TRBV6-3	CASSPTVGFTYEQYF	TGTGCCAGCTCCCCTACAGTAGGTTTCACCTACGAGCAGTACTTC
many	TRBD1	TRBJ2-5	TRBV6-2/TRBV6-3	CASHYPGTAPAPGRETQYF	TGTGCCAGCCACTACCCCGGGACAGCCCCAGCTCCAGGAAGAGAGACCCAGTACTTC
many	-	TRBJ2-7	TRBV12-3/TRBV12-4	CASSFGSSYEQYF	TGTGCCAGCAGTTTCGGGAGCTCCTACGAGCAGTACTTC
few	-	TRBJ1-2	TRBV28	CASSSDTYGYTF	TGTGCCAGCAGTTCCGACACCTATGGCTACACCTTC
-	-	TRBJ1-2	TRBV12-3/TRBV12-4	CASLPVAGGYGYTF	TGTGCCAGCCTTCCCGTGGCCGGAGGCTATGGCTACACCTTC
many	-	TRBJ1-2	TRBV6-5	CASSPRGQGYGYTF	TGTGCCAGCAGTCCGAGGGGACAAGGCTATGGCTACACCTTC
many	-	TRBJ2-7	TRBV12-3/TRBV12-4	CASSFGPAFEQYF	TGTGCCAGCAGTTTCGGTCCTGCTTTTGAGCAGTACTTC